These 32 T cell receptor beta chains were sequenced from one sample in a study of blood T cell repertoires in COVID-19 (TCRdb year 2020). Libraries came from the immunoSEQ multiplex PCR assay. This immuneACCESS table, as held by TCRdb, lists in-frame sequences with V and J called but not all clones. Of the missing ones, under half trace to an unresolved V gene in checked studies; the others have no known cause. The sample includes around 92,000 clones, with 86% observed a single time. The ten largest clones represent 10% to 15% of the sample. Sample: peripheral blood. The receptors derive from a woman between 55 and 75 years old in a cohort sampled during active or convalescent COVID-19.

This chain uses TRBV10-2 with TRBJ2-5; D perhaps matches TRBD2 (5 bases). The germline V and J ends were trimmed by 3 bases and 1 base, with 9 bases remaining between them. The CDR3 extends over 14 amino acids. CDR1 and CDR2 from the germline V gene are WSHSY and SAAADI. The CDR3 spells CASSEGRVQETQYF. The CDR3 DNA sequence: TGCGCCAGCAGTGAAGGGCGGGTCCAAGAGACCCAGTACTTC.

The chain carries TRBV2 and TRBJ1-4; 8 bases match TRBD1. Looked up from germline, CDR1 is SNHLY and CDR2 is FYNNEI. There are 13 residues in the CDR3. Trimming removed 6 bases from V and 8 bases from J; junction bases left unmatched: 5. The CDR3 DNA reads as TGTGCCAGCAGCGACAGGGGAATAGAAAAACTGTTTTTT. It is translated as CASSDRGIEKLFF.

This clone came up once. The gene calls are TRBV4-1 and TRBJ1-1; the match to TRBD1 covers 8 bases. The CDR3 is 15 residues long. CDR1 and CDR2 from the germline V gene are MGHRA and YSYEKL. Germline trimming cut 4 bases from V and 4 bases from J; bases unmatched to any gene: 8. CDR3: CASSLQDRVITEAFF. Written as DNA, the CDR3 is TGCGCCAGCAGCCTACAGGACAGGGTAATCACTGAAGCTTTCTTT.

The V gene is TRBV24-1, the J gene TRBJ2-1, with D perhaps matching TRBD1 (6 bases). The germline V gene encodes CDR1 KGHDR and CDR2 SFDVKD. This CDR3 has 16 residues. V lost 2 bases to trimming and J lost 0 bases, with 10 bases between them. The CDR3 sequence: CATSDSGVSSYNEQFF. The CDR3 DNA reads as TGTGCCACCAGTGATTCAGGGGTGAGCTCCTACAATGAGCAGTTCTTC.

DNA for the CDR3: TGTGCCAGCAGTCCCTTAAACTATGGCTACACCTTC. Its translation is CASSPLNYGYTF. The chain joins TRBV12-3 or TRBV12-4 to TRBJ1-2; D is unclear. The length of the CDR3 is 12 residues. V lost 5 bases, J lost 2 bases, and 6 bases lay in between.

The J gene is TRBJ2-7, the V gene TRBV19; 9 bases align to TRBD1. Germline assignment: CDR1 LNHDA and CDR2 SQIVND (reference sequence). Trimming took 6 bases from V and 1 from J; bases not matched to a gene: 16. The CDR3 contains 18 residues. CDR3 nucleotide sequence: TGTGCCAGTAGCCGAGAATCCGCGGACAGGGGAATTTCCTACGAGCAGTACTTC. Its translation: CASSRESADRGISYEQYF.

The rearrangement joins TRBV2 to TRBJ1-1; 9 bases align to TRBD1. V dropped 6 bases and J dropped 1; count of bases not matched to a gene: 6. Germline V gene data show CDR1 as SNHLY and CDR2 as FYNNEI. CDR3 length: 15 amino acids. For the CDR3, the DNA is TGTGCCAGCAGCGAAAGGACAGGGGAGAACACTGAAGCTTTCTTT. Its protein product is CASSERTGENTEAFF. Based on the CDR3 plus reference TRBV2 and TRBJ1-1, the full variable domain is EPEVTQTPSHQVTQMGQEVILRCVPISNHLYFYWYRQILGQKVEFLVSFYNNEISEKSEIFDDQFSVERPDGSNFTLKIRSTKLEDSAMYFCASSERTGENTEAFFGQGTRLTVV.

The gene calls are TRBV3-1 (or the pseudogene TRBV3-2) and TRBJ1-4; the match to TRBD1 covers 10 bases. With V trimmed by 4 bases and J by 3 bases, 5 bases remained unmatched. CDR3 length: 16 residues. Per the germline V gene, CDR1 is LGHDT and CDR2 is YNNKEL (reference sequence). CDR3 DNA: TGTGCCAGCAGCCCGGGGGACAGGGGACCTAATGAAAAACTGTTTTTT. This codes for CASSPGDRGPNEKLFF.

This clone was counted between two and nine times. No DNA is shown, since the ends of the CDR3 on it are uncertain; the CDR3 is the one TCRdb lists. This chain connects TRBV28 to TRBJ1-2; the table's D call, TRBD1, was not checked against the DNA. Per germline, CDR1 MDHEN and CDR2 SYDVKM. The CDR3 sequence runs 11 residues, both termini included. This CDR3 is CASSFGQGNTF.

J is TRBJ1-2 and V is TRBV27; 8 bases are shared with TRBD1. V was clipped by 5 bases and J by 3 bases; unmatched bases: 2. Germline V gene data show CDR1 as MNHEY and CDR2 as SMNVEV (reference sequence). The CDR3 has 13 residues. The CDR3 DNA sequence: TGTGCCAGCAGTCCGACAGGGGACTATGGCTACACCTTC. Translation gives CASSPTGDYGYTF.

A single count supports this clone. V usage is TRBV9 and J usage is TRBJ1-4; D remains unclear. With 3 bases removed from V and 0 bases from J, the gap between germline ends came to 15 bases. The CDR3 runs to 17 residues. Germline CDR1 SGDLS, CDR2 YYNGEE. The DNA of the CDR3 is TGTGCCAGCAGCGGAAGGACGGGGAGATCAACTAATGAAAAACTGTTTTTT. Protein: CASSGRTGRSTNEKLFF. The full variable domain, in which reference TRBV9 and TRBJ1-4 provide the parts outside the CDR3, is DSGVTQTPKHLITATGQRVTLRCSPRSGDLSVYWYQQSLDQGLQFLIQYYNGEERAKGNILERFSAQQFPDLHSELNLSSLELGDSALYFCASSGRTGRSTNEKLFFGSGTQLSVL.

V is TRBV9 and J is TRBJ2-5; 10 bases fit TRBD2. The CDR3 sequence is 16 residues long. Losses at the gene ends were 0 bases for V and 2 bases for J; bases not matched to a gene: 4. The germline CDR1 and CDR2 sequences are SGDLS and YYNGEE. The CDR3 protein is CASSVVLAGGQETQYF. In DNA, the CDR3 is TGTGCCAGCAGCGTAGTTTTAGCGGGGGGACAAGAGACCCAGTACTTC.

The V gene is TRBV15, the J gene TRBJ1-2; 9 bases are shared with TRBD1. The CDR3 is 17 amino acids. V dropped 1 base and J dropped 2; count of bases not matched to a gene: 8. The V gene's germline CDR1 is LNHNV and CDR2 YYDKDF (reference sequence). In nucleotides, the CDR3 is TGTGCCACCAGCAGAGCCGACAGGGGGTTTTCGAACTATGGCTACACCTTC. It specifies CATSRADRGFSNYGYTF.

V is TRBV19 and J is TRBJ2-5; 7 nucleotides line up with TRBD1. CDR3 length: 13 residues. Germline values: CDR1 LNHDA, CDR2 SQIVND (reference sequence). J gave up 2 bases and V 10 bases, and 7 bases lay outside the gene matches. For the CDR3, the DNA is TGTGCCATTTCGACAGGGCTACAAGAGACCCAGTACTTC. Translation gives CAISTGLQETQYF.

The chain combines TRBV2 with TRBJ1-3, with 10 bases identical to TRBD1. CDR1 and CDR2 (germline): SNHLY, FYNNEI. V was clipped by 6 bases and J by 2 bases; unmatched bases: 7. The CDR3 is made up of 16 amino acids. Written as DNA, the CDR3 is TGTGCCAGCAGCCTCGACAGGGGGCCCGCTGGAAACACCATATATTTT. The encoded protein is CASSLDRGPAGNTIYF. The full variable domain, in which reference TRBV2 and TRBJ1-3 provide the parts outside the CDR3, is EPEVTQTPSHQVTQMGQEVILRCVPISNHLYFYWYRQILGQKVEFLVSFYNNEISEKSEIFDDQFSVERPDGSNFTLKIRSTKLEDSAMYFCASSLDRGPAGNTIYFGEGSWLTVV.

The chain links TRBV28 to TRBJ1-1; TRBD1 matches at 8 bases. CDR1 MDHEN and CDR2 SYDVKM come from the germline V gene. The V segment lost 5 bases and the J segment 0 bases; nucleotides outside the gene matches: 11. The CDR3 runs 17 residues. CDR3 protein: CASSGRGHRFMNTEAFF. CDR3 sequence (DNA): TGTGCCAGCAGTGGCAGGGGGCACCGCTTCATGAACACTGAAGCTTTCTTT.

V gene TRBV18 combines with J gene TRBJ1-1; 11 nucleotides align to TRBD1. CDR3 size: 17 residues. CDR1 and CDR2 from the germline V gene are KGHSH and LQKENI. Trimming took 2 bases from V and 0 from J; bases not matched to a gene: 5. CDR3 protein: CASSPEPGQGVNTEAFF. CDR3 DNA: TGTGCCAGCTCACCAGAGCCGGGACAGGGGGTGAACACTGAAGCTTTCTTT.

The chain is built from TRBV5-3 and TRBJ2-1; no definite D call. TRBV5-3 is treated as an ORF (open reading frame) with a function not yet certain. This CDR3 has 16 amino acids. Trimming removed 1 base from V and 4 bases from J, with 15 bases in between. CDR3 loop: CARSLPPWPPYNEQFF. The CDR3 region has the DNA TGTGCCAGAAGCTTGCCCCCATGGCCCCCTTACAATGAGCAGTTCTTC.

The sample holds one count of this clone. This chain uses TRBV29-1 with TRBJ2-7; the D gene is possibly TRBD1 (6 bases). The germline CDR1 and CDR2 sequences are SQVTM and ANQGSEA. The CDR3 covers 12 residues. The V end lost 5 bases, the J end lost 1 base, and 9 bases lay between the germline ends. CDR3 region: CSVSTGSYEQYF. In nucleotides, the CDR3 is TGCAGCGTTAGTACAGGGTCCTACGAGCAGTACTTC.

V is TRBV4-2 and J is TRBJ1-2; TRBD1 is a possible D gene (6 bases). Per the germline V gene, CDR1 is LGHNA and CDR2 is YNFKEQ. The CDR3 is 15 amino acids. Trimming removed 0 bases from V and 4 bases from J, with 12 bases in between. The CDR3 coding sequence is TGTGCCAGCAGCCAAGAGGGGGCCTGGGTCTATGGCTACACCTTC. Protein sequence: CASSQEGAWVYGYTF.

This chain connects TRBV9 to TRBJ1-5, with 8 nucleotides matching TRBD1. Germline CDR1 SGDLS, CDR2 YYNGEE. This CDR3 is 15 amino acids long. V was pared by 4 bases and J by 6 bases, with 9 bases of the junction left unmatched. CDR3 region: CASSPRTGSGQPQHF. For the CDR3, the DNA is TGTGCCAGCAGCCCCCGGACAGGGAGTGGTCAGCCCCAGCATTTT.

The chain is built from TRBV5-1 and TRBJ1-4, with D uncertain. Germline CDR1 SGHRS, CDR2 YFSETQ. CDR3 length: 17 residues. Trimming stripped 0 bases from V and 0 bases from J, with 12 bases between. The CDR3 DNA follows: TGCGCCAGCAGCTTGGGGGGAGTGGGTCCAACTAATGAAAAACTGTTTTTT. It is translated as CASSLGGVGPTNEKLFF.

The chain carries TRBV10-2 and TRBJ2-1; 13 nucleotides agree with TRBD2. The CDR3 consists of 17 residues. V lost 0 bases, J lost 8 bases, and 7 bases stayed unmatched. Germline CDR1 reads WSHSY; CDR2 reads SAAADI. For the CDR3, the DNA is TGCGCCAGCAGTGAGTCACGGACTAGCGGGAGTTTTGATGAGCAGTTCTTC. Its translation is CASSESRTSGSFDEQFF.

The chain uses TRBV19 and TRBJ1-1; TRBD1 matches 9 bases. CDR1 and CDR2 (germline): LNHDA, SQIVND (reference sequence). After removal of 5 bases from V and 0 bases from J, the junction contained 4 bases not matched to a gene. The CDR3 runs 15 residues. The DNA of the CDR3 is TGTGCCAGTAGTCCCGGACAGGGGATGAACACTGAAGCTTTCTTT. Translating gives CASSPGQGMNTEAFF.

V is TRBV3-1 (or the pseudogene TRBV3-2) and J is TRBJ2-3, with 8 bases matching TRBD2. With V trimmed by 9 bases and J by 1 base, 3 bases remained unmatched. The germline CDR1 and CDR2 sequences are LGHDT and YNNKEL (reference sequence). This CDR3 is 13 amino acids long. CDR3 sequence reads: CASGAGGTDTQYF. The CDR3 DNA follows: TGTGCCAGTGGAGCGGGGGGCACAGATACGCAGTATTTT.

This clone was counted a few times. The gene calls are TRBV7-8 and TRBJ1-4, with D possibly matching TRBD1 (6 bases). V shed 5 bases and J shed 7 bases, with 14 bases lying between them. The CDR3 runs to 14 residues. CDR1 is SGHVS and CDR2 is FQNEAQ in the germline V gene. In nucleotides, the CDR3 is TGTGCCAGCAGCCCGTGGGGGCACGGTGAAAAACTGTTTTTT. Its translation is CASSPWGHGEKLFF.

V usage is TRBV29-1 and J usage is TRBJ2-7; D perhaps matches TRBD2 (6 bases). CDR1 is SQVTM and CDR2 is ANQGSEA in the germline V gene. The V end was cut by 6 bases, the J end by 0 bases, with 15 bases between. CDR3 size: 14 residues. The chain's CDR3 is CSVRGGRTSYEQYF. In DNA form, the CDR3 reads TGCAGCGTCCGTGGAGGGCGGACCTCCTACGAGCAGTACTTC.

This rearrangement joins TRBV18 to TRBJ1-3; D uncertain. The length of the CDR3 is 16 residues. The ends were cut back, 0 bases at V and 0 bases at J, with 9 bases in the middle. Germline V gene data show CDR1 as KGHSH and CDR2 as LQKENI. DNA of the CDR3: TGTGCCAGCTCACCACCGTCAGACATCTCTGGAAACACCATATATTTT. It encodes CASSPPSDISGNTIYF.

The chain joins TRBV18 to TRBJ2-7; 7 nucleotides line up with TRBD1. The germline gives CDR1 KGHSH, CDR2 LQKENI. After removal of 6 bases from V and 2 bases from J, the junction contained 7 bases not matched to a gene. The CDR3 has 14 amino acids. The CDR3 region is CASSGDSFPYEQYF. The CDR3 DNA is TGTGCCAGCTCGGGGGACAGTTTTCCCTACGAGCAGTACTTC. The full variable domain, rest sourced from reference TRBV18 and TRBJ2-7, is NAGVMQNPRHLVRRRGQEARLRCSPMKGHSHVYWYRQLPEEGLKFMVYLQKENIIDESGMPKERFSAEFPKEGPSILRIQQVVRGDSAAYFCASSGDSFPYEQYFGPGTRLTVT.

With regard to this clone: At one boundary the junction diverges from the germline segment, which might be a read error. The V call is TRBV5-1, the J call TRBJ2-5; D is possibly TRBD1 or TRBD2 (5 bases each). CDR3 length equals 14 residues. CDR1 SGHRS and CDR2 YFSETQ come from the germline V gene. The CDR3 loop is CASSLEARAQTQYF. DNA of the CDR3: TGCGCCAGCAGTTTGGAGGCCAGGGCACAGACCCAGTACTTC.

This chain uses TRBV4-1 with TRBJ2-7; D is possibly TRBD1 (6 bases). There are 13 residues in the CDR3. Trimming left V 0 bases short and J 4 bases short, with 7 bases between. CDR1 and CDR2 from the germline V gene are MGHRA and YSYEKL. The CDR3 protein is CASSQDQGYEQYF. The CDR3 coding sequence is TGCGCCAGCAGCCAAGACCAGGGGTACGAGCAGTACTTC.

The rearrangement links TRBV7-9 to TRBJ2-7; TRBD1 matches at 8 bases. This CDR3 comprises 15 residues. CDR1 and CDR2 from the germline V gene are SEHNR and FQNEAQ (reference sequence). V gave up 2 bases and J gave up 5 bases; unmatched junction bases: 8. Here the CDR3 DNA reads TGTGCCAGCAGCTTAACCGGACAGGGACTCAACGAGCAGTACTTC. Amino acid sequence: CASSLTGQGLNEQYF.